The 21 T cell receptor beta chains below come from one sample, sequenced in a study of T cell repertoires in cytomegalovirus infection. These receptors have no identified antigens. TCRdb reprocessed the reads via MiXCR and lists one record per CDR3 protein. The sample includes more than 300,000 distinct CDR3 sequences, around a third seen only once; the top ten take 13%. The sequencing here drew on cultured PBMCs, taken from culture after CMV antigen stimulation. These receptors all stem from a human donor in good health (CMV status not recorded). Some clones in this sample may be carry-over from other donors' samples.

The chain employs TRBV11-2 and TRBJ2-1; the match to TRBD2 covers 14 bases. The CDR3 extends over 15 amino acids. J gave up 7 bases and V 6 bases, and 5 bases lay outside the gene matches. CDR1 is SGHAT, CDR2 FQNNGV, per germline. CDR3 amino acids: CASRKGTSGSNEQFF. In nucleotides, the CDR3 is TGTGCCAGCAGAAAAGGGACTAGCGGGAGTAATGAGCAGTTCTTC.

This clonotype appeared many times. The rearrangement joins TRBV7-6 to TRBJ1-1; 7 bases are shared with TRBD1. J gave up 4 bases and V 1 base, and 6 bases lay outside the gene matches. In germline, CDR1 is SGHVS, CDR2 FNYEAQ. The CDR3 length is 15 residues. For the CDR3, the DNA is TGTGCCAGCAGCTTAGAAGACAGGGAAGGCACTGAAGCTTTCTTT. It is translated as CASSLEDREGTEAFF. The whole variable domain, filled in from reference TRBV7-6 and TRBJ1-1, reads GAGVSQSPRYKVTKRGQDVALRCDPISGHVSLYWYRQALGQGPEFLTYFNYEAQQDKSGLPNDRFSAERPEGSISTLTIQRTEQRDSAMYRCASSLEDREGTEAFFGQGTRLTVV.

This chain joins TRBV19 and TRBJ2-1; TRBD2 agrees at 12 bases. The CDR3 extends over 15 amino acids. The germline CDR1 and CDR2 sequences are LNHDA and SQIVND (reference sequence). V dropped 7 bases and J dropped 8; count of bases not matched to a gene: 9. CDR3 sequence reads: CASNRLAGDKHEQFF. DNA of the CDR3: TGTGCCAGTAACAGACTAGCGGGAGATAAGCATGAGCAGTTCTTC. The complete variable domain, with remaining parts taken from reference TRBV19 and TRBJ2-1, reads DGGITQSPKYLFRKEGQNVTLSCEQNLNHDAMYWYRQDPGQGLRLIYYSQIVNDFQKGDIAEGYSVSREKKESFPLTVTSAQKNPTAFYLCASNRLAGDKHEQFFGPGTRLTVL.

The chain links TRBV12-5 to TRBJ1-1; D is perhaps TRBD1 (5 bases). The CDR3 has 13 residues. V lost 6 bases, J lost 1 base, and 9 bases lay in between. Per germline, CDR1 LGHNT and CDR2 FRNRAP. The CDR3 loop reads CASGETANTEAFF. The CDR3 coding sequence is TGTGCTAGTGGAGAGACAGCGAACACTGAAGCTTTCTTT.

This rearrangement joins TRBV18 to TRBJ1-3; no clear D gene. The CDR3 runs 15 residues. CDR1 is KGHSH, CDR2 LQKENI, per germline. With 2 bases removed from V and 0 bases from J, the gap between germline ends came to 8 bases. The CDR3 region has the DNA TGTGCCAGCTCACCATCGGTCTCCTCTGGAAACACCATATATTTT. Amino acid sequence: CASSPSVSSGNTIYF.

The rearrangement joins TRBV24-1 to TRBJ1-6; the match to TRBD1 covers 9 bases. Germline V gene lookup returns CDR1 KGHDR and CDR2 SFDVKD. The J segment lost 7 bases and the V segment lost 7 bases, leaving 4 bases of the junction unmatched. The CDR3 covers 14 residues. CDR3 in amino acids: CATRGQGTNSPLHF. The DNA of the CDR3 is TGTGCCACCAGAGGACAGGGGACGAATTCACCCCTCCACTTT.

The chain recombines TRBV6-1 with TRBJ1-3; D is unclear. V dropped 4 bases and J dropped 2 bases, with 12 bases sitting between them. CDR1 and CDR2 (germline): MNHNS, SASEGT. The CDR3 covers 15 residues. In DNA, the CDR3 is TGTGCCAGCAGTGGGACTGCAGGCACTGGAAACACCATATATTTT. Translating it yields CASSGTAGTGNTIYF.

This rearrangement joins TRBV27 to TRBJ1-2; D not resolved. CDR1 is MNHEY, CDR2 SMNVEV, per germline (reference sequence). The CDR3 loop spans 14 amino acids. V was cut by 2 bases and J by 2 bases, with 9 bases left in between. The chain's CDR3 is CASSLTGSNYGYTF. The CDR3 nucleotides are TGTGCCAGCAGTTTAACTGGGTCCAACTATGGCTACACCTTC.

This clonotype was seen at least ten times. This sequence joins TRBV12-3 or TRBV12-4 and TRBJ2-1, with 9 bases that match TRBD2. CDR3 length: 15 residues. J gave up 9 bases and V 2 bases, and 8 bases lay outside the gene matches. CDR3 sequence reads: CASSLSGGRAGEQFF. The DNA of the CDR3 is TGTGCCAGCAGTTTATCGGGCGGGAGGGCAGGTGAGCAGTTCTTC.

The rearrangement uses TRBV4-1 and TRBJ2-7, with D possibly TRBD2 on 6 matching bases. Germline-derived CDR1 and CDR2 are MGHRA and YSYEKL. This CDR3 is built from 16 residues. V lost 0 bases, J lost 2 bases, and 14 bases lay in between. The CDR3: CASSQEPAGRAYEQYF. The CDR3 bases are TGCGCCAGCAGCCAAGAGCCGGCGGGAAGGGCCTACGAGCAGTACTTC.

A few counts support this clonotype. The chain employs TRBV7-2 and TRBJ2-2; tentatively, D is TRBD1 (5 bases). The germline V gene encodes CDR1 SGHTA and CDR2 FQGNSA. This CDR3 spans 13 amino acids. V shed 2 bases and J shed 6 bases, with 7 bases lying between them. This CDR3 is CASSLIGAGELFF. For the CDR3, the DNA is TGTGCCAGCAGCTTAATAGGGGCCGGGGAGCTGTTTTTT.

J is TRBJ2-3 and V is TRBV7-2; perhaps TRBD2 as D (5 bases). This CDR3 contains 13 residues. Germline CDR1 reads SGHTA; CDR2 reads FQGNSA. The V end lost 11 bases, the J end lost 1 base, and 13 bases lay between the germline ends. CDR3 amino acids: CAVGERGTDTQYF. CDR3 in DNA: TGTGCCGTTGGGGAGCGAGGCACAGATACGCAGTATTTT.

The chain is built from TRBV12-3 or TRBV12-4 and TRBJ1-4, with D tentatively TRBD1 (6 bases). There are 14 residues in the CDR3. Trimming took 2 bases from V and 7 from J, leaving 11 bases between them. CDR3 region: CASSLRWGAEKLFF. In nucleotides, the CDR3 is TGTGCCAGCAGTTTAAGGTGGGGGGCTGAAAAACTGTTTTTT.

In its sample, this clonotype was seen a few times. The genes are TRBV7-2 and TRBJ1-2; TRBD1 might be the D (5 bases). Germline loops: CDR1 SGHTA, CDR2 FQGNSA. The V end lost 3 bases, the J end lost 4 bases, and 9 bases lay between the germline ends. There are 13 residues in the CDR3. This chain's CDR3 is CASSFGGVYGYTF. The CDR3 DNA reads as TGTGCCAGCAGCTTTGGGGGGGTCTATGGCTACACCTTC.

V gene TRBV20-1 combines with J gene TRBJ1-6; perhaps TRBD1 as D (6 bases). The CDR3 length is 13 residues. Deletions cut 5 bases from V and 6 bases from J, with 11 bases between. CDR1 and CDR2 (germline): DFQATT, SNEGSKA (reference sequence). The DNA for the CDR3 is TGCAGTGCTTATCCGGGGGCTAATTCACCCCTCCACTTT. Translation gives CSAYPGANSPLHF.

This chain uses TRBV6-2 or TRBV6-3 with TRBJ2-7; D call uncertain. V was shortened by 2 bases and J by 2 bases, with 13 bases between the two germline ends. From germline, CDR1 is MNHEY and CDR2 SVGEGT. This CDR3 comprises 15 residues. DNA of the CDR3: TGTGCCAGCAGTTACCTCGGCCTCCCCACCTACGAGCAGTACGTC. Its protein is CASSYLGLPTYEQYV.

The V call is TRBV25-1, the J call TRBJ2-2, with D tentatively TRBD1 (5 bases). Per the germline V gene, CDR1 is MGHDK and CDR2 is SYGVNS. This CDR3 region has 16 residues. Trimming took 3 bases from V and 0 from J, leaving 11 bases between them. CDR3 loop: CASSDSQGANTGELFF. In DNA, the CDR3 is TGTGCCAGCAGTGACAGTCAGGGTGCGAACACCGGGGAGCTGTTTTTT.

The sample holds a few counts of this clonotype. V usage is TRBV7-2 and J usage is TRBJ1-4, with TRBD1 matching over 7 bases. Unmatched junction bases numbered 9, after V lost 6 bases and J lost 5 bases. The CDR3 loop spans 15 amino acids. Germline V lookup: CDR1 SGHTA, CDR2 FQGNSA. CDR3 sequence: CASRKGGRKNEKLFF. The CDR3 coding sequence is TGTGCCAGCAGAAAAGGGGGCAGGAAGAATGAAAAACTGTTTTTT. The whole variable domain, filled in from reference TRBV7-2 and TRBJ1-4, reads GAGVSQSPSNKVTEKGKDVELRCDPISGHTALYWYRQSLGQGLEFLIYFQGNSAPDKSGLPSDRFSAERTGGSVSTLTIQRTQQEDSAVYLCASRKGGRKNEKLFFGSGTQLSVL.

This clonotype has only a few counts. V and J are TRBV7-9 and TRBJ1-1; the D is unclear. The CDR3 loop spans 15 amino acids. Germline V gene sequence: CDR1 SEHNR, CDR2 FQNEAQ (reference sequence). The V end was cut by 5 bases, the J end by 5 bases, with 18 bases between. The CDR3 here is CASSTPIPIATEAFF. The CDR3 region has the DNA TGTGCCAGCAGCACTCCCATTCCCATAGCAACTGAAGCTTTCTTT.

This clonotype was recorded many times. V is TRBV7-2 and J is TRBJ1-3; D is possibly TRBD1 (5 bases). Germline CDR1 is SGHTA and CDR2 is FQGNSA. CDR3 size: 15 residues. Deletions cut 5 bases from V and 0 bases from J, with 11 bases between. The CDR3 loop is CASSVPGPSGNTIYF. CDR3 bases: TGTGCCAGCAGCGTCCCAGGGCCCTCTGGAAACACCATATATTTT. Full variable domain (rest looked up from reference TRBV7-2 and TRBJ1-3): GAGVSQSPSNKVTEKGKDVELRCDPISGHTALYWYRQSLGQGLEFLIYFQGNSAPDKSGLPSDRFSAERTGGSVSTLTIQRTQQEDSAVYLCASSVPGPSGNTIYFGEGSWLTVV.

This clonotype showed up many times. The chain employs TRBV28 and TRBJ2-1; TRBD2 aligns across 10 bases. The CDR3 has 19 amino acids. The V gene's germline CDR1 is MDHEN and CDR2 SYDVKM. V dropped 2 bases and J dropped 8; count of bases not matched to a gene: 18. The CDR3 is CASSLRVVITSGNRDEQFF. DNA of the CDR3: TGTGCCAGCAGTTTACGGGTTGTAATAACTAGCGGGAATCGGGATGAGCAGTTCTTC.